Sequencing of this T cell receptor (beta chain) was carried out in a study of molecular identifiers for immune sequencing clone quantification. The germline V gene encodes CDR1 PRHDT and CDR2 FYEKMQ (reference sequence). CDR3 size: 20 residues. V gave up 0 bases and J gave up 4 bases; unmatched junction bases: 16. Study outcomes and limitations: With a barcode shared among identical TCR molecules, highly expanded clone sizes could be underestimated.

TCRdb reanalysed the PCR reads using MiXCR and keeps one entry per CDR3 protein. The sample contains 300,000 to 350,000 distinct CDR3 sequences, 20% to 25% of which appear only once. This clonotype has more than one count but fewer than ten. No antigen is known for it. Material: naive CD8+ T cells from blood, with Jurkat cell RNA spiked in. This sample's subset: FACS-sorted CD8+CD4-CCR7+CD45RA+ naive T cells. The receptor comes from a human donor in good health. Some libraries in this study had Jurkat cell RNA spiked in. V is TRBV13 and J is TRBJ2-1, with 9 positions matching TRBD2. The CDR3, as DNA: TGTGCCAGCAGCTTAGGAGCCACCCCCGGACTAGCGATTCGTTACAATGAGCAGTTCTTC. Translating gives CASSLGATPGLAIRYNEQFF.